Sequencing of this T cell receptor (beta chain) was carried out in a study of T cells in Graves' hyperthyroidism and ophthalmopathy. What was amplified from RNA transcripts were TCR beta CDR3 regions. RT-PCR in the first round (using the HTBI primer set) targeted the TCR CDR3. In TCRdb, the multiplex PCR reads were re-called with MiXCR into one record per CDR3 protein. Of under 200,000 distinct CDR3 sequences detected, about 9% appear once; the ten largest clones hold more than 20%. The sample holds many counts of this clonotype. V lost 3 bases and J 6 bases, leaving 21 bases between the germline ends. There are 15 residues in the CDR3. Germline V gene data show CDR1 as DFQATT and CDR2 as SNEGSKA (reference sequence).

The rearrangement links TRBV20-1 to TRBJ2-7; tentative D call: TRBD2 (6 bases). Sequencing was performed on blood. The clonotype originates from a woman in her late teens or twenties with Graves' hyperthyroidism that later progressed to Graves' ophthalmopathy. The CDR3, as DNA: TGCAGTGCTAGTCTGTTGGGCAGGGCAGCGGGCGAGCAGTACTTC. Translation: CSASLLGRAAGEQYF.